The rows below give T cell receptor beta chains drawn from one sample of a study of blood T cell repertoires in COVID-19. Assay used: immunoSEQ multiplex PCR; TCRdb lists only in-frame clones, some missing. The table records roughly 120,000 clones, over 75% of them present only once. Sequenced input: peripheral blood. These receptors were collected from a man older than 75 with acute or convalescent COVID-19. Both conserved end residues are part of each CDR3. Fields, in order: V gene, J gene, clone size, D gene, CDR3 DNA, CDR3 protein. D genes are given only for firm matches. For some rows the clone size is stated as once, few or many, or as a class when expanded; others skip it.

v_call: TRBV4-3
j_call: TRBJ2-2
clone_size: .
d_call: .
cdr3_nt: TGCGCCAGCAGCCAACAGGGAACCGTCTTCACCGGGGAGCTGTTTTTT
cdr3_aa: CASSQQGTVFTGELFF

v_call: TRBV29-1
j_call: TRBJ1-2
clone_size: .
d_call: TRBD1
cdr3_nt: TGCAGCGGGACAGGGATTAACTATGGCTACACCTTC
cdr3_aa: CSGTGINYGYTF

v_call: TRBV2
j_call: TRBJ1-4
clone_size: .
d_call: TRBD1
cdr3_nt: TGTGCCAGCGGGGACAGGGGATTTTACTCTACTAATGAAAAACTGTTTTTT
cdr3_aa: CASGDRGFYSTNEKLFF

v_call: TRBV6-5
j_call: TRBJ1-1
clone_size: .
d_call: .
cdr3_nt: TGTGCCACCACGGGGTCACCAATGAACACTGAAGCTTTCTTT
cdr3_aa: CATTGSPMNTEAFF

v_call: TRBV19
j_call: TRBJ2-1
clone_size: .
d_call: TRBD1
cdr3_nt: TGTGCCAGTACTACTCGGACAGGGGTGGGTGAGCAGTTCTTC
cdr3_aa: CASTTRTGVGEQFF

v_call: TRBV3-1/TRBV3-2
j_call: TRBJ1-3
clone_size: .
d_call: .
cdr3_nt: TGTGCCAGCAGCGAAACCTGGGGAGGCGGAAACACCATATATTTT
cdr3_aa: CASSETWGGGNTIYF

v_call: TRBV11-3
j_call: TRBJ1-3
clone_size: once
d_call: .
cdr3_nt: TGTGCCAGCAGCTTAGATACAGCTGGAAACACCATATATTTT
cdr3_aa: CASSLDTAGNTIYF

v_call: TRBV19
j_call: TRBJ2-7
clone_size: .
d_call: .
cdr3_nt: TGTGCCAGTAGTATAGCCGTGGCAGACTACGAGCAGTACTTC
cdr3_aa: CASSIAVADYEQYF

v_call: TRBV5-1
j_call: TRBJ1-1
clone_size: .
d_call: TRBD1
cdr3_nt: TGCGCCAGCAGCCCTCGGACAGGGGACACTGAAGCTTTCTTT
cdr3_aa: CASSPRTGDTEAFF

v_call: TRBV19
j_call: TRBJ2-7
clone_size: .
d_call: .
cdr3_nt: TGTGCCAGTAGTATGGGCCACCAGGGGAGCTCCTACGAGCAGTACTTC
cdr3_aa: CASSMGHQGSSYEQYF

v_call: TRBV2
j_call: TRBJ2-2
clone_size: .
d_call: .
cdr3_nt: TGTGCCAGCGGAGAACTAGTCGAAGCCGGGGAGCTGTTTTTT
cdr3_aa: CASGELVEAGELFF

v_call: TRBV12-1
j_call: TRBJ2-7
clone_size: .
d_call: .
cdr3_nt: TGTGCCAGCAGCCCGTACGAGCAGTACTTC
cdr3_aa: CASSPYEQYF

v_call: TRBV30
j_call: TRBJ1-4
clone_size: .
d_call: .
cdr3_nt: TGTGCCTGGAACAGGGTGCCTAATGAAAAACTGTTTTTT
cdr3_aa: CAWNRVPNEKLFF

v_call: TRBV20-1
j_call: TRBJ2-7
clone_size: once
d_call: TRBD2
cdr3_nt: TGCAGTGCTAGTCCTTCCGGGAGGGGAAGCGAGCAGTACTTC
cdr3_aa: CSASPSGRGSEQYF

v_call: TRBV7-8
j_call: TRBJ2-7
clone_size: .
d_call: TRBD1
cdr3_nt: TGTGCCAGCAGCTTCGGGACAGAACTCTACGAGCAGTACTTC
cdr3_aa: CASSFGTELYEQYF

v_call: TRBV3-1/TRBV3-2
j_call: TRBJ2-7
clone_size: .
d_call: TRBD2
cdr3_nt: TGTGCCAGCAGCCCCACTAGCGGGAGAACCGAGCAGTACTTC
cdr3_aa: CASSPTSGRTEQYF

v_call: TRBV27
j_call: TRBJ2-7
clone_size: .
d_call: TRBD2
cdr3_nt: TGTGCCAGCAGGGGGGCCCGGACTAGCGGCGACGAGCAGTACTTC
cdr3_aa: CASRGARTSGDEQYF

v_call: TRBV10-2
j_call: TRBJ1-2
clone_size: .
d_call: TRBD1
cdr3_nt: TGCGCCAGCAGTGTGGGACAGGGAATCGATGGCTACACCTTC
cdr3_aa: CASSVGQGIDGYTF

v_call: TRBV5-4
j_call: TRBJ2-1
clone_size: .
d_call: TRBD1
cdr3_nt: TGTGCCAGCAGCCCGGGACAGGGGACAATCTACAATGAGCAGTTCTTC
cdr3_aa: CASSPGQGTIYNEQFF

v_call: TRBV30
j_call: TRBJ1-4
clone_size: once
d_call: TRBD1
cdr3_nt: TGTGCCTGGAGTGCCCCCGGGACAGGGGGCACCCATAAACTGTTTTTT
cdr3_aa: CAWSAPGTGGTHKLFF

v_call: TRBV7-9
j_call: TRBJ1-2
clone_size: .
d_call: .
cdr3_nt: TGTGCCAGCAGCTTAAACGTAGGGGGCTATGGCTACACCTTC
cdr3_aa: CASSLNVGGYGYTF

v_call: TRBV15
j_call: TRBJ1-5
clone_size: .
d_call: .
cdr3_nt: TGTGCCACCAGCAGACATGGGACATTAGGAAATCAGCCCCAGCATTTT
cdr3_aa: CATSRHGTLGNQPQHF

v_call: TRBV10-1
j_call: TRBJ1-3
clone_size: .
d_call: .
cdr3_nt: TGCGCCAGCAGTCCGGACTCTAACTCTGGAAACACCATATATTTT
cdr3_aa: CASSPDSNSGNTIYF

v_call: TRBV9
j_call: TRBJ1-6
clone_size: .
d_call: .
cdr3_nt: TGTGCCAGCAGCGCGTCAGGGGCAGGGAATTCACCCCTCCACTTT
cdr3_aa: CASSASGAGNSPLHF

v_call: TRBV5-1
j_call: TRBJ1-2
clone_size: .
d_call: TRBD1
cdr3_nt: TGCGCCAGCAGCCTGGGACAGGGAGGCCCCTATGGCTACACCTTC
cdr3_aa: CASSLGQGGPYGYTF

v_call: TRBV10-1
j_call: TRBJ1-1
clone_size: .
d_call: .
cdr3_nt: TGCGCCCCTAAACGGGGGGTCGCTGAAGCTTTCTTT
cdr3_aa: CAPKRGVAEAFF

v_call: TRBV28
j_call: TRBJ1-1
clone_size: .
d_call: .
cdr3_nt: TGTGCCAGCAGCTCCCACCAGGGCTCGAACACTGAAGCTTTCTTT
cdr3_aa: CASSSHQGSNTEAFF

v_call: TRBV7-2
j_call: TRBJ1-1
clone_size: .
d_call: .
cdr3_nt: TGTGCCAGCAGCTTAGCCACGGCAGGGAACACTGAAGCTTTCTTT
cdr3_aa: CASSLATAGNTEAFF

v_call: TRBV10-3
j_call: TRBJ2-3
clone_size: .
d_call: .
cdr3_nt: TGTGCCATCAGTCCAGGGGCGTCCGCAGATACGCAGTATTTT
cdr3_aa: CAISPGASADTQYF

v_call: TRBV11-2
j_call: TRBJ2-1
clone_size: .
d_call: TRBD1
cdr3_nt: TGTGCCAGCAGCTCTCTCCGGACAGGGGGCGCCTACAATGAGCAGTTCTTC
cdr3_aa: CASSSLRTGGAYNEQFF

v_call: TRBV10-1
j_call: TRBJ2-3
clone_size: .
d_call: .
cdr3_nt: TGCGCCAGCAGTGAGTATGGGGCCGAGTTCACAGATACGCAGTATTTT
cdr3_aa: CASSEYGAEFTDTQYF

v_call: TRBV15
j_call: TRBJ2-1
clone_size: .
d_call: TRBD1
cdr3_nt: TGTGCCACCAGCAGAATGACAGGGGGCTACAATGAGCAGTTCTTC
cdr3_aa: CATSRMTGGYNEQFF

v_call: TRBV7-3
j_call: TRBJ1-1
clone_size: .
d_call: .
cdr3_nt: TGTGCAACCTCCACGGGCGGGGACACTGAAGCTTTCTTT
cdr3_aa: CATSTGGDTEAFF

v_call: TRBV16
j_call: TRBJ2-7
clone_size: .
d_call: TRBD1
cdr3_nt: TGTGCCAGCAGCCATAGGGGGCTCCCCTACGAGCAGTACTTC
cdr3_aa: CASSHRGLPYEQYF

v_call: TRBV28
j_call: TRBJ1-5
clone_size: few
d_call: TRBD1
cdr3_nt: TGTGCCAGCAGATCAGGGGGCGGGGGCAATCAGCCCCAGCATTTT
cdr3_aa: CASRSGGGGNQPQHF

v_call: TRBV5-1
j_call: TRBJ2-1
clone_size: .
d_call: TRBD1
cdr3_nt: TGCGCCAGCAGCAGGCCCGGGACAGGGGGCAGTGAGCAGTTCTTC
cdr3_aa: CASSRPGTGGSEQFF

v_call: TRBV5-1
j_call: TRBJ2-7
clone_size: .
d_call: TRBD1
cdr3_nt: TGCGCCAGCAGCCTCTCCGGGACAGGGATTTTCCACGAGCAGTACTTC
cdr3_aa: CASSLSGTGIFHEQYF

v_call: TRBV7-3
j_call: TRBJ2-5
clone_size: .
d_call: .
cdr3_nt: TGTGCCAGCAGCTTAAGGGCCCAAGAGACCCAGTACTTC
cdr3_aa: CASSLRAQETQYF

v_call: TRBV11-1
j_call: TRBJ1-1
clone_size: .
d_call: TRBD1
cdr3_nt: TGTGCCAGCAGCCCGGCGGGACAGGGCCTGAACACTGAAGCTTTCTTT
cdr3_aa: CASSPAGQGLNTEAFF

v_call: TRBV10-3
j_call: TRBJ2-1
clone_size: .
d_call: TRBD2
cdr3_nt: TGTGCCATCAGTGGGACTAGCGGGGGGACCCGGGAGCAGTTCTTC
cdr3_aa: CAISGTSGGTREQFF

v_call: TRBV6-5
j_call: TRBJ2-3
clone_size: .
d_call: TRBD1
cdr3_nt: TGTGCCAGCAGGAGAGGGACAGGGGGCTGGAATACGCAGTATTTT
cdr3_aa: CASRRGTGGWNTQYF

v_call: TRBV2
j_call: TRBJ2-5
clone_size: .
d_call: .
cdr3_nt: TGTGCCAGCAGTGCCCAGGGTTTAGGTCAAGAGACCCAGTACTTC
cdr3_aa: CASSAQGLGQETQYF

v_call: TRBV28
j_call: TRBJ2-3
clone_size: .
d_call: TRBD2
cdr3_nt: TGTGCCAGCTGTTCCCTAGCGGGATCCACAGATACGCAGTATTTT
cdr3_aa: CASCSLAGSTDTQYF

v_call: TRBV7-2
j_call: TRBJ1-1
clone_size: .
d_call: TRBD1
cdr3_nt: TGTGCCAGCAGCTTAGGGTCAGGGGGAAACACTGAAGCTTTCTTT
cdr3_aa: CASSLGSGGNTEAFF

v_call: TRBV25-1
j_call: TRBJ2-5
clone_size: .
d_call: TRBD1
cdr3_nt: TGTGCCAGCAGTGACTGGACAGGAGAACACCAAGAGACCCAGTACTTC
cdr3_aa: CASSDWTGEHQETQYF

v_call: TRBV19
j_call: TRBJ2-1
clone_size: .
d_call: TRBD1
cdr3_nt: TGTGCCAGTAGTATCGGGACAGGGAGCTCCTACAATGAGCAGTTCTTC
cdr3_aa: CASSIGTGSSYNEQFF

v_call: TRBV28
j_call: TRBJ2-3
clone_size: .
d_call: .
cdr3_nt: TGTGCCAGCAGTTTGGGGGGAGTCCCGACAGATACGCAGTATTTT
cdr3_aa: CASSLGGVPTDTQYF

v_call: TRBV5-1
j_call: TRBJ2-1
clone_size: .
d_call: .
cdr3_nt: TGCGCCAGCAGCAGCGTAGATGAGCAGTTCTTC
cdr3_aa: CASSSVDEQFF

v_call: TRBV18
j_call: TRBJ1-4
clone_size: .
d_call: .
cdr3_nt: TGTGCCAGCTCAGCGAACAGGGATTTGGATGAAAAACTGTTTTTT
cdr3_aa: CASSANRDLDEKLFF

v_call: TRBV3-1/TRBV3-2
j_call: TRBJ2-7
clone_size: .
d_call: .
cdr3_nt: TGTGCCAGCAGCCAGGAGAGGGGGGAGCAGTACTTC
cdr3_aa: CASSQERGEQYF

v_call: TRBV29-1
j_call: TRBJ1-2
clone_size: .
d_call: TRBD1
cdr3_nt: TGCAGCGTTGTGACAGGGGGAGACTATGGCTACACCTTC
cdr3_aa: CSVVTGGDYGYTF

v_call: TRBV7-2
j_call: TRBJ2-7
clone_size: .
d_call: TRBD2
cdr3_nt: TGTGCCAGCAGCCCTTCGGGCGGGAGAGATTTCTACGAGCAGTACTTC
cdr3_aa: CASSPSGGRDFYEQYF

v_call: TRBV19
j_call: TRBJ1-2
clone_size: .
d_call: .
cdr3_nt: TGTGCCAGTAGTATAGGACATCAATCCGCCGACTATGGCTACACCTTC
cdr3_aa: CASSIGHQSADYGYTF

v_call: TRBV19
j_call: TRBJ1-3
clone_size: .
d_call: TRBD1
cdr3_nt: TGTGCCAGTAGTGCCCCGGACAGGCACTCTGGAAACACCATATATTTT
cdr3_aa: CASSAPDRHSGNTIYF

v_call: TRBV2
j_call: TRBJ1-4
clone_size: .
d_call: .
cdr3_nt: TGTGCCAGCAACCCCTCCGGGGCAACTAATGAAAAACTGTTTTTT
cdr3_aa: CASNPSGATNEKLFF

v_call: TRBV28
j_call: TRBJ1-3
clone_size: .
d_call: .
cdr3_nt: TGTGCCAGCAGTTTATGGAGAGCTGGAAACACCATATATTTT
cdr3_aa: CASSLWRAGNTIYF

v_call: TRBV11-2
j_call: TRBJ1-2
clone_size: .
d_call: TRBD1
cdr3_nt: TGTGCCAGCAGCGGAGGACAGGGGCTCTATGGCTACACCTTC
cdr3_aa: CASSGGQGLYGYTF

v_call: TRBV23-1
j_call: TRBJ1-4
clone_size: .
d_call: .
cdr3_nt: TGCGCCAGCAGTCAATGCCCCCTTCGCTGTTGGGGGCTTCGGAACCCCCACCCCAATGAAAAACTGTTTTTT
cdr3_aa: CASSQCPLRCWGLRNPHPNEKLFF

v_call: TRBV21-1
j_call: TRBJ2-5
clone_size: .
d_call: .
cdr3_nt: TGTGCCAGCAGCAAAGTAACAAGGATTACTAGCAGAGAAGAGACCCAGTACTTC
cdr3_aa: CASSKVTRITSREETQYF

v_call: TRBV6-5
j_call: TRBJ2-1
clone_size: .
d_call: .
cdr3_nt: TGTGCCAGCAGAGGTTCAAAGCGGATCTTCAATGAGCAGTTCTTC
cdr3_aa: CASRGSKRIFNEQFF